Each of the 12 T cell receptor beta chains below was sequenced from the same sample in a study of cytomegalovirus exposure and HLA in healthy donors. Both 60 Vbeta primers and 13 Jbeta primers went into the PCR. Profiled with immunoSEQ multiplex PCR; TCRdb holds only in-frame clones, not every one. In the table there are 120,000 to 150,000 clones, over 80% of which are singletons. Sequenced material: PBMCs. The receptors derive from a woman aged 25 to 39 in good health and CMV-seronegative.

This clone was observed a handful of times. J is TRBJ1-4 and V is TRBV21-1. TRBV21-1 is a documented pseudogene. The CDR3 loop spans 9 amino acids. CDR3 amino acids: CARHPGLFF. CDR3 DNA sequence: TGTGCCCGCCACCCCGGGCTGTTTTTT.

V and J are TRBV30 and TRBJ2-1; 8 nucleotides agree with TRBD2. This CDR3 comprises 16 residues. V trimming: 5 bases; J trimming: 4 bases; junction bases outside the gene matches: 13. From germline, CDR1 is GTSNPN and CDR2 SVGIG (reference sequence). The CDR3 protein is CAWAGIRSGSYNEQFF. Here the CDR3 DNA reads TGTGCCTGGGCGGGAATCCGGAGCGGGAGTTACAATGAGCAGTTCTTC.

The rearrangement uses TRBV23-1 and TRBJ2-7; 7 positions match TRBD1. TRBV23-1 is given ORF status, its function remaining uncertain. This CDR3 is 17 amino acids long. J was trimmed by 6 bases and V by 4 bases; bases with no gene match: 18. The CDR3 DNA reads TGCGCCAGCAGTCCTTCCAAAGACAGGGAGCAACGTATCGAGCAGTACTTC. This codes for CASSPSKDREQRIEQYF.

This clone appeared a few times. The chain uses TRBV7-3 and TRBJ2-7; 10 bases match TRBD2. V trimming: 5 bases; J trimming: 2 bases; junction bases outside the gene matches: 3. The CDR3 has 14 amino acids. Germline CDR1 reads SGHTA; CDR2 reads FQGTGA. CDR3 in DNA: TGTGCCAGCAGCCCGAGCGGGGGGGCCTACGAGCAGTACTTC. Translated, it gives CASSPSGGAYEQYF.

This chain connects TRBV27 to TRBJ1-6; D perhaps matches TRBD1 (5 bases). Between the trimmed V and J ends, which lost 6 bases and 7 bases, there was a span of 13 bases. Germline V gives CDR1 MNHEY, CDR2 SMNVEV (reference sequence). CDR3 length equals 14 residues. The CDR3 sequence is CASRIDSLNSPLHF. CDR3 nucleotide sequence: TGTGCCAGCAGGATAGACAGCCTAAATTCACCCCTCCACTTT.

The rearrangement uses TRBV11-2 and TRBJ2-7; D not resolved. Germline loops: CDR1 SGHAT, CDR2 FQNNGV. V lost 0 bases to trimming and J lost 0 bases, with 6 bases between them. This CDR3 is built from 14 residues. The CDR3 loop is CASSLDPSSYEQYF. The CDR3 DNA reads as TGTGCCAGCAGCTTAGACCCCAGCTCCTACGAGCAGTACTTC.

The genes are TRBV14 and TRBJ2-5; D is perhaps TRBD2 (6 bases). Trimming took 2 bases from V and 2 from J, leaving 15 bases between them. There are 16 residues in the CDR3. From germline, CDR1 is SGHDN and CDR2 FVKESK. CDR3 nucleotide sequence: TGTGCCAGCAGCCAATCGGGAGTCTCAAGGCAAGAGACCCAGTACTTC. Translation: CASSQSGVSRQETQYF.

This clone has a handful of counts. The CDR3 DNA reads as TGTGCCAGCAGCCAAGAGAGGACGGGAGGCTACACCTTC. Amino acids: CASSQERTGGYTF. The chain employs TRBV4-2 and TRBJ1-2; D uncertain. Trimming took 0 bases from V and 8 from J, leaving 10 bases between them. The germline CDR1 and CDR2 sequences are LGHNA and YNFKEQ. The CDR3 contains 13 residues.

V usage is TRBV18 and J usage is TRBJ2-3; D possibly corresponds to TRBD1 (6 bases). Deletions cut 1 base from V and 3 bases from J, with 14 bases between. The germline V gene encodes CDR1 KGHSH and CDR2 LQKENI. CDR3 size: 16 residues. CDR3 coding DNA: TGTGCCAGCTCACCACGGGCGCAGGGGAGAACAGATACGCAGTATTTT. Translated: CASSPRAQGRTDTQYF.

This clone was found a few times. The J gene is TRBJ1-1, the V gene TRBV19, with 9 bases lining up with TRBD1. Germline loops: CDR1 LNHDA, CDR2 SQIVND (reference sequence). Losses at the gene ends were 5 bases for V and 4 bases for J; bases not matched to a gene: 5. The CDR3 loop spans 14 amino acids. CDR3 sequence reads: CASSRDRETTEAFF. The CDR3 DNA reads TGTGCCAGTAGTCGGGACAGGGAGACCACTGAAGCTTTCTTT.

DNA for the CDR3: TGTGCCAGCACCTCCGGGACAGCGAACAATGAGCAGTTCTTC. This gives the protein CASTSGTANNEQFF. This chain links TRBV7-2 with TRBJ2-1, with 7 bases identical to TRBD1. Germline CDR1 reads SGHTA; CDR2 reads FQGNSA. The ends lost 7 bases at V and 5 bases at J; junction bases unmatched: 8. This CDR3 region has 14 residues.

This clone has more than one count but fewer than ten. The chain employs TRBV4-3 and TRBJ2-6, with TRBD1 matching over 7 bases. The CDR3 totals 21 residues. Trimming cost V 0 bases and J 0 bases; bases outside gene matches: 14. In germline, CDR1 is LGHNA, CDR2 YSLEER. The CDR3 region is CASSQDASRGPESSGANVLTF. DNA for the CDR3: TGCGCCAGCAGCCAAGATGCGTCGAGGGGGCCCGAAAGCTCTGGGGCCAACGTCCTGACTTTC.